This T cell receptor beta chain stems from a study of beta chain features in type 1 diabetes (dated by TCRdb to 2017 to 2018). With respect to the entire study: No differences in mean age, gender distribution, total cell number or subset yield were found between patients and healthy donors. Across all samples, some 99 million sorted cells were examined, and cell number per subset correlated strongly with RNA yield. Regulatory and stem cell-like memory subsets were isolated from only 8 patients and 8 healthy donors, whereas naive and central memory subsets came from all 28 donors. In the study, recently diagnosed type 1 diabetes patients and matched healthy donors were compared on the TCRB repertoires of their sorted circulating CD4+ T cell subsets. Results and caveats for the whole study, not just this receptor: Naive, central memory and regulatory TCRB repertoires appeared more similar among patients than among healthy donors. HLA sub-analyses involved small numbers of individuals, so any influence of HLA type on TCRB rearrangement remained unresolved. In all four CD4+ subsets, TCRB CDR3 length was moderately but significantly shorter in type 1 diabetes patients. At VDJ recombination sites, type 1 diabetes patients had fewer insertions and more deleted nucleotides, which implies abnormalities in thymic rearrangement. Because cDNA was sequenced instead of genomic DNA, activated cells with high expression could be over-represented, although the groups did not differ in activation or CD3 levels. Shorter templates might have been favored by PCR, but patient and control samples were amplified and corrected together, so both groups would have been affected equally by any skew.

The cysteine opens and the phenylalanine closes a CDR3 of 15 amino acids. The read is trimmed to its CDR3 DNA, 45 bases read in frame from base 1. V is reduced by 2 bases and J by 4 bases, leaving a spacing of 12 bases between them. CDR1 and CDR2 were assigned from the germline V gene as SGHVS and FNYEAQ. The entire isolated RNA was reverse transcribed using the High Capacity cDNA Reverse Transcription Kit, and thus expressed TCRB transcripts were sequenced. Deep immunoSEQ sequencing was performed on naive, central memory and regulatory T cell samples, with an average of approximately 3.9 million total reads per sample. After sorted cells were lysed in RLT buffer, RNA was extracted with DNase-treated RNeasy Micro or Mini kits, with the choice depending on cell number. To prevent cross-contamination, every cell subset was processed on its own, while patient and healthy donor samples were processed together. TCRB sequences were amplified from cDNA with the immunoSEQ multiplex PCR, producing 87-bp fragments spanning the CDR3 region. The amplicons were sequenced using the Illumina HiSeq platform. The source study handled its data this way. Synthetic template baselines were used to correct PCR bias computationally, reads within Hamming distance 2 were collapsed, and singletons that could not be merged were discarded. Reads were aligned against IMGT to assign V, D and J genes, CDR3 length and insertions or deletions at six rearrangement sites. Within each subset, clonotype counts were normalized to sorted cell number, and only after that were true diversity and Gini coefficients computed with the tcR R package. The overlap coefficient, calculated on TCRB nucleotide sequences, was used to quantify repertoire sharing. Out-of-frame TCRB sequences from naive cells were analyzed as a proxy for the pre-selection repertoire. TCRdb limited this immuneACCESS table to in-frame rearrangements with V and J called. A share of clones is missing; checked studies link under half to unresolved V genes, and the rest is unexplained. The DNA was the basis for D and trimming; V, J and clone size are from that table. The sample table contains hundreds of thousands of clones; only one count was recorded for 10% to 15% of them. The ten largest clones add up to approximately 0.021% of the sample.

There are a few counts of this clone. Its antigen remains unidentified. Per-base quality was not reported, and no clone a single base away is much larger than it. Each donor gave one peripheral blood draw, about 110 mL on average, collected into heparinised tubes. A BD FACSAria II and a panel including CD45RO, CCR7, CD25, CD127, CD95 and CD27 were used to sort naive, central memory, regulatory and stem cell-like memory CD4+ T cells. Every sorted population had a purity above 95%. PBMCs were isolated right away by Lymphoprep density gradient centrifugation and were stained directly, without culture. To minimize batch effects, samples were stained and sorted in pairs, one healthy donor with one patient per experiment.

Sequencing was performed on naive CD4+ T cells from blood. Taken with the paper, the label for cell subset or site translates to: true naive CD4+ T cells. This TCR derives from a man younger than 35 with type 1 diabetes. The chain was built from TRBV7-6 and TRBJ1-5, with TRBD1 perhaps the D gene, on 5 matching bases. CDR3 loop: CASSLSWGGNQPQHF. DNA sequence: TGTGCCAGCAGCTTATCGTGGGGGGGTAATCAGCCCCAGCATTTT.